Each of the 17 T cell receptor beta chains below was sequenced from the same sample in a study of Tregs in tolerant kidney transplant recipients. TCRdb keeps only in-frame clones here, not all; method: immunoSEQ multiplex PCR. Of about 44,000 clones listed, around 95% were seen once; the top ten hold around 0.4%. For these TCRs, the target antigens are not known. The sample was Tregs from blood cultured with allogeneic cells. All receptors derive from a human donor in good health.

This chain uses TRBV11-2 with TRBJ2-7, with D maybe TRBD2 (5 bases). CDR1 and CDR2 (germline): SGHAT, FQNNGV. This CDR3 contains 12 residues. The germline V and J ends were trimmed by 1 base and 7 bases, with 8 bases remaining between them. CDR3 nucleotides: TGTGCCAGCAGCTTAGCGCGAGGGGAGCAGTACTTC. Its protein product is CASSLARGEQYF.

This clone was seen once. This chain joins TRBV18 and TRBJ1-4; D remains ambiguous. V was cut by 2 bases and J by 0 bases, with 7 bases left in between. This CDR3 is 15 amino acids long. CDR1 is KGHSH, CDR2 LQKENI, per germline. CDR3 region: CASSPMSATNEKLFF. In DNA form, the CDR3 reads TGTGCCAGCTCACCAATGAGTGCAACTAATGAAAAACTGTTTTTT.

As DNA, the CDR3 is TGCAGCGTCGTGCCCGGGACAGGGGCTGAAGCTTTCTTT. The encoded protein is CSVVPGTGAEAFF. This chain uses TRBV29-1 with TRBJ1-1; TRBD1 matches at 10 bases. V lost 6 bases and J lost 6; bases outside the gene matches: 7. CDR1 SQVTM and CDR2 ANQGSEA come from the germline V gene. CDR3 length: 13 residues.

This sequence joins TRBV4-2 and TRBJ1-2, with 7 bases fitting TRBD1. The CDR3 covers 16 residues. CDR1 and CDR2 from the germline V gene are LGHNA and YNFKEQ. Unmatched junction bases numbered 13, after V lost 3 bases and J lost 6 bases. DNA for the CDR3: TGTGCCAGCAGCCAGGCAGGGGCAGGGGGACGGAATGGCTACACCTTC. It yields the protein CASSQAGAGGRNGYTF.

The chain joins TRBV11-2 to TRBJ2-2, with 8 nucleotides matching TRBD2. The CDR3 extends over 15 amino acids. The germline V gene has CDR1 SGHAT and CDR2 FQNNGV. V was clipped by 3 bases and J by 3 bases; unmatched bases: 3. The chain's CDR3 is CASSFRGGHTGELFF. The CDR3 region has the DNA TGTGCCAGCAGCTTCCGGGGGGGCCACACCGGGGAGCTGTTTTTT.

The chain employs TRBV5-4 and TRBJ2-5, with TRBD1 matching 8 bases. Per the germline V gene, CDR1 is SGHNT and CDR2 is YYREEE (reference sequence). CDR3 length: 15 amino acids. The junction had 10 bases not matched to a gene; V was cut back by 5 bases and J by 4 bases. CDR3 protein: CASSVRTGLRETQYF. The DNA for the CDR3 is TGTGCCAGCAGTGTAAGGACAGGGTTAAGAGAGACCCAGTACTTC. Full variable domain (rest looked up from reference TRBV5-4 and TRBJ2-5): ETGVTQSPTHLIKTRGQQVTLRCSSQSGHNTVSWYQQALGQGPQFIFQYYREEENGRGNFPPRFSGLQFPNYSSELNVNALELDDSALYLCASSVRTGLRETQYFGPGTRLLVL.

The V call is TRBV7-2, the J call TRBJ2-3; possibly TRBD1 or TRBD2 for D (5 bases each). The CDR3 loop spans 16 amino acids. Germline assignment: CDR1 SGHTA and CDR2 FQGNSA. V lost 4 bases and J 0 bases, leaving 14 bases between the germline ends. The CDR3 reads CASSSGRTTSTDTQYF. The CDR3 coding sequence is TGTGCCAGCAGCTCGGGACGGACAACTAGCACAGATACGCAGTATTTT. The entire variable domain, with the rest obtained from reference TRBV7-2 and TRBJ2-3, is as follows: GAGVSQSPSNKVTEKGKDVELRCDPISGHTALYWYRQSLGQGLEFLIYFQGNSAPDKSGLPSDRFSAERTGGSVSTLTIQRTQQEDSAVYLCASSSGRTTSTDTQYFGPGTRLTVL.

The chain links TRBV30 to TRBJ2-5; D remains unclear. CDR1 GTSNPN and CDR2 SVGIG come from the germline V gene (reference sequence). CDR3 size: 12 residues. With 3 bases removed from V and 4 bases from J, the gap between germline ends came to 9 bases. For the CDR3, the DNA is TGTGCCTGGAGCGAGACGGGAGAGACCCAGTACTTC. It codes for CAWSETGETQYF.

V gene TRBV28 combines with J gene TRBJ2-7; no clear D. The CDR3 extends over 14 amino acids. The ends were cut back, 2 bases at V and 1 base at J, with 9 bases in the middle. Looked up from germline, CDR1 is MDHEN and CDR2 is SYDVKM. DNA for the CDR3: TGTGCCAGCAGTTTAAAACAGATGTCCTACGAGCAGTACTTC. Its protein product is CASSLKQMSYEQYF.

This chain links TRBV30 with TRBJ2-3; TRBD1 or TRBD2 may be the D gene (5 bases each). Germline CDR1 and CDR2: GTSNPN and SVGIG (reference sequence). The V gene lost 0 bases and the J gene lost 5 bases, with 12 bases spanning the gap. The CDR3 covers 14 residues. The CDR3 DNA sequence: TGTGCCTGGAGTGTAACAGGTGGGGGAGATACGCAGTATTTT. This codes for CAWSVTGGGDTQYF.

In this sample, this clone is medium-sized. The chain is built from TRBV18 and TRBJ2-7; 7 bases are a match to TRBD2. This CDR3 is 13 amino acids long. Germline lookup yields CDR1 KGHSH and CDR2 LQKENI. The V segment lost 2 bases and the J segment 7 bases; nucleotides outside the gene matches: 5. CDR3 coding DNA: TGTGCCAGCTCACCAAACTCGGGGGGTGAGCAGTACTTC. Its translation: CASSPNSGGEQYF.

The V and J genes are TRBV9 and TRBJ1-1; D gene ambiguous. Trimming removed 0 bases from V and 1 base from J, with 7 bases in between. The germline V gene has CDR1 SGDLS and CDR2 YYNGEE. There are 14 residues in the CDR3. CDR3 region: CASSVASTNTEAFF. The CDR3 nucleotides are TGTGCCAGCAGCGTAGCAAGTACGAACACTGAAGCTTTCTTT.

The J gene is TRBJ1-5, the V gene TRBV2; 8 bases align to TRBD1. The V segment lost 7 bases and the J segment 0 bases; nucleotides outside the gene matches: 8. Germline CDR1 reads SNHLY; CDR2 reads FYNNEI. The CDR3 consists of 16 residues. Here the CDR3 reads CASKDRGGDSNQPQHF. The CDR3 DNA reads as TGTGCCAGCAAAGACAGGGGAGGTGATAGCAATCAGCCCCAGCATTTT. The full variable domain, its missing parts supplied by reference TRBV2 and TRBJ1-5, is EPEVTQTPSHQVTQMGQEVILRCVPISNHLYFYWYRQILGQKVEFLVSFYNNEISEKSEIFDDQFSVERPDGSNFTLKIRSTKLEDSAMYFCASKDRGGDSNQPQHFGDGTRLSIL.

The chain joins TRBV4-1 to TRBJ1-4; no reliable D call. The CDR3 has 12 residues. CDR1 and CDR2 from the germline V gene are MGHRA and YSYEKL. V lost 2 bases and J lost 7, with 5 bases in between. The CDR3 DNA reads TGCGCCAGCAGCCAAATGCCTGAAAAACTGTTTTTT. It specifies CASSQMPEKLFF.

The chain has TRBV5-4 and TRBJ1-1; TRBD1 might be the D (6 bases). This CDR3 contains 16 residues. Germline V gives CDR1 SGHNT, CDR2 YYREEE (reference sequence). Trimming took off 0 bases at V and 0 bases at J, with 12 bases between the two ends. The CDR3 bases are TGTGCCAGCAGCTTGGAAACAGGGTTGATGAACACTGAAGCTTTCTTT. Its translation is CASSLETGLMNTEAFF.

This clone was seen a handful of times. This sequence joins TRBV10-3 and TRBJ2-5; a weak D match, TRBD2 (6 bases). The CDR3 is 13 amino acids. The ends were cut back, 4 bases at V and 4 bases at J, with 10 bases in the middle. Germline V gene sequence: CDR1 ENHRY, CDR2 SYGVKD. The CDR3, as DNA: TGTGCCATCAGTGGTTGGGGAGGAGAGACCCAGTACTTC. Protein product: CAISGWGGETQYF.

The chain employs TRBV25-1 and TRBJ2-2; either TRBD1 or TRBD2 may supply D (5 bases each). The CDR3 contains 15 residues. CDR1 MGHDK and CDR2 SYGVNS come from the germline V gene. V was cut by 1 base and J by 4 bases, with 10 bases left in between. The CDR3 region has the DNA TGTGCCAGCAGTGAATTGGGACCGAGCACCGGGGAGCTGTTTTTT. Protein sequence: CASSELGPSTGELFF.